The clone carrying this T cell receptor beta chain was counted ten times or more. This entry belongs to a study of T cells in Graves' hyperthyroidism and ophthalmopathy. This CDR3 spans 13 amino acids. Germline V gene data show CDR1 as DFQATT and CDR2 as SNEGSKA (reference sequence). Template material for amplifying TCR beta CDR3 regions consisted of RNA transcripts. The TCR CDR3 first-round RT-PCR relied on the HTBI primer set. TCRdb reanalysed the multiplex PCR reads using MiXCR and keeps one entry per CDR3 protein. The repertoire consists of roughly 350,000 distinct CDR3 sequences, with roughly 14% occurring once and the leading ten covering 20% to 25%.

The source is a young woman with Graves' hyperthyroidism. Sequenced input: blood. The gene calls are TRBV20-1 and TRBJ2-1, with 8 bases lining up with TRBD1. In nucleotides, the CDR3 is TGCGGCGGGCGGACAGGGCTGTCGAATGAGCAGTTCTTC. This codes for CGGRTGLSNEQFF.